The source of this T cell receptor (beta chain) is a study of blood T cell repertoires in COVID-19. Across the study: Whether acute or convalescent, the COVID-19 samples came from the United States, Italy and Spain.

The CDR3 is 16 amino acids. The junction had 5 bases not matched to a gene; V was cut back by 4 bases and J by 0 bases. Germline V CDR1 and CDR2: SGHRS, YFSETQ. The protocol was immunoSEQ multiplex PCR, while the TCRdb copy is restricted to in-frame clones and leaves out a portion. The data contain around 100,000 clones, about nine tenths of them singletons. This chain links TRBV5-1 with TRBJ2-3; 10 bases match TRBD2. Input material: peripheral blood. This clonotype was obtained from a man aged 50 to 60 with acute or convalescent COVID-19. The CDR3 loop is CASSATSGTSTDTQYF. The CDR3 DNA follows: TGCGCCAGCAGCGCAACTAGCGGGACTAGCACAGATACGCAGTATTTT.